This entry lists 22 T cell receptor beta chains sequenced from one sample in a study of low-dose radiotherapy and immunotherapy resistance in tumors. Described time point: after trial treatment. Treatment of the sample: LDRT plus nivolumab, ipilimumab, low-dose cyclophosphamide and aspirin (RACIN trial). Priming of first-strand cDNA relied on TRAV- and TRBV-specific primers (covering alpha and beta chains). An approximately 19-cycle PCR with a constant-region primer and V-primer adapter amplified TCRs. TCRdb ran MiXCR on the reads and lists one entry per CDR3 protein. The table has about 91,000 distinct CDR3 sequences, 20% to 25% seen once. Sequenced here: PBMCs, sampled after low-dose radiotherapy plus immunotherapy. These receptors all come from a female donor with ovarian cancer.

This clonotype was counted ten times or more. J is TRBJ2-7 and V is TRBV7-2; D might be TRBD2 (5 bases). Between the trimmed V and J ends, which lost 0 bases and 7 bases, there was a span of 10 bases. The length of the CDR3 is 13 residues. CDR1 SGHTA and CDR2 FQGNSA come from the germline V gene. CDR3 nucleotides: TGTGCCAGCAGCTTAGCGCTCCGAGGGGAGCAGTACTTC. Its protein is CASSLALRGEQYF.

This clonotype has a count of ten or more. The rearrangement links TRBV9 to TRBJ1-2, with D possibly TRBD1 on 5 matching bases. The CDR3 consists of 15 residues. Trimming pared 4 bases from V and 1 base from J, leaving 14 bases between. Germline CDR1 SGDLS, CDR2 YYNGEE. CDR3 region: CASSPVGGLNYGYTF. The CDR3 coding sequence is TGTGCCAGCAGCCCCGTCGGGGGACTTAACTATGGCTACACCTTC.

This clonotype came up many times. J is TRBJ2-4 and V is TRBV29-1; TRBD1 matches at 11 bases. The germline V gene encodes CDR1 SQVTM and CDR2 ANQGSEA. The CDR3 extends over 16 amino acids. V shed 4 bases, J shed 12 bases, and the junction held 17 bases outside the gene matches. CDR3 protein: CSVVRPGTGGSAAQYF. CDR3 nucleotides: TGCAGCGTTGTTCGCCCCGGGACAGGGGGTTCGGCGGCTCAGTACTTC.

This clonotype was picked up a small number of times. CDR3 in DNA: TGCAGTGCTAGCGGGTACAATCAGCCCCAGCATTTT. Translation gives CSASGYNQPQHF. The J gene is TRBJ1-5, the V gene TRBV20-1; D gene unclear. The germline gives CDR1 DFQATT, CDR2 SNEGSKA (reference sequence). The CDR3 has 12 amino acids. Trimming stripped 3 bases from V and 3 bases from J, with 6 bases between.

The rearrangement links TRBV15 to TRBJ2-7; D is tentatively TRBD1 or TRBD2 (5 bases each). CDR1 and CDR2 from the germline V gene are LNHNV and YYDKDF (reference sequence). The length of the CDR3 is 15 residues. Trimming shortened V by 5 bases and J by 0 bases, and 14 bases separated the two germline ends. CDR3 coding DNA: TGTGCCACCAGCGGACCGGGACCCTACTCCTACGAGCAGTACTTC. Translation: CATSGPGPYSYEQYF.

This clonotype was seen repeatedly, ten times or more. The chain is built from TRBV12-3 or TRBV12-4 and TRBJ2-5, with D tentatively TRBD2 (7 bases). Trimming stripped 5 bases from V and 4 bases from J, with 11 bases between. The CDR3 consists of 13 residues. CDR3 sequence reads: CASSRGGAETQYF. The CDR3 region has the DNA TGTGCCAGCAGTAGGGGGGGTGCAGAGACCCAGTACTTC.

This chain links TRBV6-2 or TRBV6-3 with TRBJ2-7, with TRBD1 matching over 8 bases. Trimming at V came to 3 bases and at J to 7 bases, leaving 8 bases not matched to a gene. Germline CDR1 and CDR2: MNHEY and SVGEGT. The CDR3 runs 14 residues. The chain's CDR3 is CASSYQGARGEQYF. The CDR3 nucleotides are TGTGCCAGCAGTTATCAGGGGGCCCGAGGAGAGCAGTACTTC.

In its sample, this clonotype was seen many times. The V and J genes are TRBV13 and TRBJ2-7, with D uncertain. Trimming stripped 5 bases from V and 2 bases from J, with 19 bases between. The CDR3 is 16 amino acids. The germline V gene has CDR1 PRHDT and CDR2 FYEKMQ (reference sequence). CDR3 DNA: TGTGCCAGCAGCCAAAATCTACCCTACGAACCCTACGAGCAGTACTTC. Protein: CASSQNLPYEPYEQYF.

This clonotype has at least ten counts. The chain joins TRBV4-3 to TRBJ1-2, with TRBD1 identical over 8 bases. This CDR3 has 16 residues. After removal of 1 base from V and 4 bases from J, the junction contained 8 bases not matched to a gene. Looked up from germline, CDR1 is LGHNA and CDR2 is YSLEER. The CDR3 coding sequence is TGCGCCAGCAGCCAAGCCGGGACAGGACCCTTCTATGGCTACACCTTC. Its translation is CASSQAGTGPFYGYTF.

This clonotype was observed at least ten times. J is TRBJ2-2 and V is TRBV20-1; maybe TRBD2 (5 bases). Trimming removed 1 base from V and 4 bases from J, with 7 bases in between. Per the germline V gene, CDR1 is DFQATT and CDR2 is SNEGSKA (reference sequence). The CDR3 sequence is 13 residues long. DNA for the CDR3: TGCAGTGCTAGAGTTAGCGCCACCGGGGAGCTGTTTTTT. This encodes CSARVSATGELFF.

This clonotype was counted at least ten times. The genes are TRBV15 and TRBJ1-4; maybe TRBD1 (5 bases). With 1 base removed from V and 0 bases from J, the gap between germline ends came to 9 bases. The CDR3 runs to 16 residues. The germline V gene has CDR1 LNHNV and CDR2 YYDKDF (reference sequence). CDR3 coding DNA: TGTGCCACCAGCAGAGGTCGGGGGGCAACTAATGAAAAACTGTTTTTT. It is translated as CATSRGRGATNEKLFF.

This clonotype was observed at least ten times. The chain employs TRBV19 and TRBJ2-7, with D perhaps matching TRBD2 (5 bases). CDR1 and CDR2 from the germline V gene are LNHDA and SQIVND (reference sequence). V gave up 5 bases and J gave up 0 bases, with 17 bases separating them. The CDR3 length is 16 residues. DNA of the CDR3: TGTGCCAGTAGTCCTCGGGGTGGGCCCGGCTCCTACGAGCAGTACTTC. Amino acid sequence: CASSPRGGPGSYEQYF.

This clonotype was observed many times. The chain uses TRBV3-1 and TRBJ2-1, with D unclear. V lost 0 bases and J 10 bases, leaving 10 bases between the germline ends. This CDR3 contains 13 residues. The germline V gene has CDR1 LGHDT and CDR2 YNNKEL (reference sequence). The CDR3: CASSQEPPTEQFF. Here the CDR3 DNA reads TGTGCCAGCAGCCAAGAACCCCCGACCGAGCAGTTCTTC.

At least ten counts were recorded for this clonotype. This chain links TRBV28 with TRBJ1-5; D perhaps matches TRBD1 (6 bases). CDR3 size: 16 residues. V lost 7 bases to trimming and J lost 1 base, with 17 bases between them. Germline V gives CDR1 MDHEN, CDR2 SYDVKM. CDR3 sequence: CASTTWGAGSNQPQHF. CDR3 sequence (DNA): TGTGCCAGCACTACTTGGGGGGCGGGAAGCAATCAGCCCCAGCATTTT.

The chain recombines TRBV6-1 with TRBJ1-2; weak D call: TRBD1 (5 bases). CDR1 and CDR2 from the germline V gene are MNHNS and SASEGT. This CDR3 is 14 amino acids long. Between the trimmed V and J ends, which lost 2 bases and 0 bases, there was a span of 7 bases. The CDR3 sequence: CASSETDTNYGYTF. CDR3 coding DNA: TGTGCCAGCAGTGAAACGGACACTAACTATGGCTACACCTTC.

This clonotype occurred many times. This chain uses TRBV15 with TRBJ2-3, with TRBD2 matching over 9 bases. CDR1 is LNHNV and CDR2 is YYDKDF in the germline V gene (reference sequence). With V trimmed by 0 bases and J by 2 bases, 6 bases remained unmatched. The CDR3 covers 17 residues. The CDR3 sequence is CATSRDSGGRATDTQYF. CDR3 in DNA: TGTGCCACCAGCAGAGATAGTGGCGGGAGGGCCACAGATACGCAGTATTTT.

This clonotype was seen many times. The chain joins TRBV29-1 to TRBJ1-4; the D is unclear. Germline CDR1 SQVTM, CDR2 ANQGSEA. V was trimmed by 4 bases and J by 0 bases, leaving 12 bases between them. CDR3 length: 15 amino acids. The CDR3 bases are TGCAGCGTTGGAACCGGGTCAGCAACTAATGAAAAACTGTTTTTT. This sequence encodes CSVGTGSATNEKLFF.

In its sample, this clonotype was seen a few times. V gene TRBV7-2 combines with J gene TRBJ2-4; D is perhaps TRBD2 (5 bases). CDR1 SGHTA and CDR2 FQGNSA come from the germline V gene. The CDR3 runs to 16 residues. V dropped 5 bases and J dropped 2 bases, with 16 bases sitting between them. CDR3 bases: TGTGCCAGCAGCCCTTCCTACGGGGTGACCAAAAACATTCAGTACTTC. Translated, it gives CASSPSYGVTKNIQYF.

The rearrangement joins TRBV5-6 to TRBJ2-5; D unresolved. The length of the CDR3 is 12 residues. The germline gives CDR1 SGHDT, CDR2 YYEEEE. V was cut by 2 bases and J by 5 bases, with 7 bases left in between. In DNA form, the CDR3 reads TGTGCCAGCAGCTTTGGGGTCGAGACCCAGTACTTC. Residues: CASSFGVETQYF.

The chain uses TRBV21-1 and TRBJ2-1. TRBV21-1 is labeled a pseudogene. This CDR3 is built from 11 residues. The CDR3 region is CASSRGSEQFF. The CDR3, as DNA: TGTGCCAGCAGCAGAGGCTCTGAGCAGTTCTTC.

This clonotype came up many times. This chain links TRBV5-1 with TRBJ1-2, with a weak D call TRBD1 (5 bases). Germline V lookup: CDR1 SGHRS, CDR2 YFSETQ. The CDR3 sequence is 14 residues long. Trimming took off 4 bases at V and 4 bases at J, with 14 bases between the two ends. CDR3 nucleotide sequence: TGCGCCAGCAGCCCGGACGGGGCTGGCTATGGCTACACCTTC. It encodes CASSPDGAGYGYTF.

This clonotype has ten or more counts. The J gene is TRBJ2-2, the V gene TRBV5-1; D unclear. This CDR3 has 14 residues. Germline CDR1 and CDR2: SGHRS and YFSETQ. V was clipped by 3 bases and J by 3 bases, with 9 bases between them. CDR3 sequence reads: CASSWIVDTGELFF. The DNA for the CDR3 is TGCGCCAGCAGCTGGATCGTCGACACCGGGGAGCTGTTTTTT. Full variable domain (missing parts from reference TRBV5-1 and TRBJ2-2): KAGVTQTPRYLIKTRGQQVTLSCSPISGHRSVSWYQQTPGQGLQFLFEYFSETQRNKGNFPGRFSGRQFSNSRSEMNVSTLELGDSALYLCASSWIVDTGELFFGEGSRLTVL.